The clone carrying this T cell receptor (beta chain) was seen repeatedly, ten times or more. Its antigen is undetermined. The germline V gene encodes CDR1 SNHLY and CDR2 FYNNEI. The CDR3 covers 15 residues. The V end lost 4 bases, the J end lost 1 base, and 13 bases lay between the germline ends. TCRdb ran MiXCR on the multiplex PCR reads and lists one entry per CDR3 protein. The sample includes 180,000 or so distinct CDR3 sequences, roughly 31% of them seen just once. The lymph nodes were axillary draining lymph nodes from breast cancer patients. These data are taken from a study of breast tumors, draining lymph nodes, adjacent tissues. General study points: Compared with lymph nodes, tumors were less diverse; compared with nontumor tissue, more. The lymph node origin of tumor T cells was framed as consistent with a hypothesis, not demonstrated. Findings are consistent with lymph node origin and intratumoral expansion of most tumor T cells. Compared with basal-like, luminal-like tumors shared significantly more repertoire with nontumor tissue.

The chain recombines TRBV2 with TRBJ2-5; D uncertain. Source material: axillary lymph node tissue. This receptor was obtained from a female donor with breast cancer. Some clones in this sample may be carry-over from other donors' samples. The CDR3 sequence: CASSVERHPQETQYF. The CDR3 DNA reads TGTGCCAGCAGTGTTGAGAGGCACCCCCAAGAGACCCAGTACTTC.